The clone carrying this TCR beta chain was seen a few times. Its antigen remains unknown. Looked up from germline, CDR1 is SGHTA and CDR2 is FQGNSA. Trimming stripped 3 bases from V and 5 bases from J, with 19 bases between. The CDR3 contains 16 residues. TCRdb independently ran MiXCR on the reads; one entry per CDR3 protein. This sample has around 500,000 distinct CDR3 sequences, with approximately 40% found just once. This sample is drawn from a study of T cell repertoires in cytomegalovirus infection. Study details: Use of recently identified HLA-C-restricted and well-studied HLA-B-restricted CMV epitopes was part of the study. Signatures in public TCR beta sequences pointed to both CMV infection and matching HLA type.

This chain uses TRBV7-2 with TRBJ2-5; D is perhaps TRBD1 or TRBD2 (7 bases each). The TCR was taken from a human donor in good health (CMV status not recorded). Some clones in this sample may be carry-over from other donors' samples. The sample here was cultured PBMCs, taken from culture after CMV antigen stimulation. CDR3 nucleotides: TGTGCCAGCAGCTTTTGGCTAGCGGAGGGGGCGGAGACCCAGTACTTC. Amino acid sequence: CASSFWLAEGAETQYF. The full variable domain, completed using reference TRBV7-2 and TRBJ2-5, is GAGVSQSPSNKVTEKGKDVELRCDPISGHTALYWYRQSLGQGLEFLIYFQGNSAPDKSGLPSDRFSAERTGGSVSTLTIQRTQQEDSAVYLCASSFWLAEGAETQYFGPGTRLLVL.